The 9 T cell receptor beta chains given below trace back to one sample, sequenced in a study of shared clonotypes between healthy human individuals. Data came from immunoSEQ multiplex PCR; TCRdb stores just in-frame clones and leaves some out. The table shows about 1 million clones, with 75% occurring only once. Sequencing input: memory CD4+ T cells sorted from blood. Subset defined: CD45RA-negative fraction. The origin of the receptors is a man in his late teens or twenties in good health.

The chain combines TRBV2 with TRBJ2-1, with TRBD2 matching 9 bases. This CDR3 is 19 amino acids long. Per the germline V gene, CDR1 is SNHLY and CDR2 is FYNNEI. Germline trimming cut 5 bases from V and 7 bases from J; bases unmatched to any gene: 21. The DNA for the CDR3 is TGTGCCAGCAGTCAACGGGCGGGAGGGTGGTCAGGGTCTGGAAATGAGCAGTTCTTC. Protein product: CASSQRAGGWSGSGNEQFF.

The chain carries TRBV2 and TRBJ1-2, with no clear D. Germline lookup yields CDR1 SNHLY and CDR2 FYNNEI. The CDR3 is made up of 12 amino acids. V was cut by 4 bases and J by 8 bases, with 11 bases left in between. The CDR3 spells CASSVGSEGYTF. The CDR3 region has the DNA TGTGCCAGCAGTGTGGGGTCAGAGGGCTACACCTTC.

The chain links TRBV5-1 to TRBJ2-3; 11 nucleotides match TRBD1. The V segment lost 2 bases and the J segment 3 bases; nucleotides outside the gene matches: 2. The CDR3 contains 15 residues. Germline lookup yields CDR1 SGHRS and CDR2 YFSETQ. Here the CDR3 DNA reads TGCGCCAGCAGCTTCGGGACAGGGGGGACAGATACGCAGTATTTT. Translation: CASSFGTGGTDTQYF.

V gene TRBV30 combines with J gene TRBJ2-1; D may correspond to TRBD1 or TRBD2 (5 bases each). CDR1 and CDR2 (germline): GTSNPN, SVGIG (reference sequence). CDR3 length equals 15 residues. With 0 bases removed from V and 5 bases from J, the gap between germline ends came to 14 bases. The DNA for the CDR3 is TGTGCCTGGAGTGTAGGATTTGTGGGGGACAATGAGCAGTTCTTC. This sequence encodes CAWSVGFVGDNEQFF.

The table lists this clone with a count of one. The chain joins TRBV2 to TRBJ2-2; D unresolved. V lost 7 bases to trimming and J lost 1 base, with 7 bases between them. This CDR3 has 13 amino acids. CDR1 and CDR2 (germline): SNHLY, FYNNEI. In nucleotides, the CDR3 is TGTGCCAGCACTTGGCGGAACACCGGGGAGCTGTTTTTT. Protein sequence: CASTWRNTGELFF.

The V gene is TRBV5-1, the J gene TRBJ2-2; D is uncertain. Trimming took 0 bases from V and 7 from J, leaving 13 bases between them. The CDR3 sequence is 15 residues long. Germline V gene data show CDR1 as SGHRS and CDR2 as YFSETQ. In nucleotides, the CDR3 is TGCGCCAGCAGCTTGGTGACGGTGGCCCTCGGGGAGCTGTTTTTT. Its translation is CASSLVTVALGELFF. Together with reference TRBV5-1 and TRBJ2-2, the CDR3 gives the full variable domain: KAGVTQTPRYLIKTRGQQVTLSCSPISGHRSVSWYQQTPGQGLQFLFEYFSETQRNKGNFPGRFSGRQFSNSRSEMNVSTLELGDSALYLCASSLVTVALGELFFGEGSRLTVL.

This clone appeared once. The genes are TRBV6-1 and TRBJ1-5, with a possible D match to TRBD1 (5 bases). Trimming removed 0 bases at V and 7 bases at J, with 10 bases between. Germline CDR1 and CDR2: MNHNS and SASEGT. The CDR3 contains 14 residues. The CDR3 bases are TGTGCCAGCAGTGAAGCACCCTGGGACCAGCCCCAGCATTTT. Its translation: CASSEAPWDQPQHF.

J is TRBJ2-2 and V is TRBV7-9; D remains ambiguous. From germline, CDR1 is SEHNR and CDR2 FQNEAQ (reference sequence). CDR3 size: 14 residues. V was cut by 9 bases and J by 4 bases, with 15 bases left in between. The CDR3 reads CASKGPPGTGELFF. In DNA form, the CDR3 reads TGTGCCAGTAAAGGGCCGCCTGGCACCGGGGAGCTGTTTTTT.

The genes are TRBV27 and TRBJ1-3; TRBD1 might be the D (5 bases). The CDR3 is 13 residues long. Germline CDR1 and CDR2: MNHEY and SMNVEV (reference sequence). Trimming removed 7 bases at V and 6 bases at J, with 13 bases between. This chain's CDR3 is CASIQGRKNTIYF. CDR3 DNA: TGTGCCAGCATTCAGGGTCGCAAAAACACCATATATTTT.